The 30 T cell receptor beta chains given below trace back to one sample, sequenced in a study of cytomegalovirus exposure and HLA in healthy donors. The primer mix had 60 Vbeta and 13 Jbeta primers. This table comes from immunoSEQ multiplex PCR, and its TCRdb copy is limited to in-frame clones, with some not included. Of approximately 160,000 clones in the sample, about four fifths are singletons; the top ten hold more than 4%. Material for sequencing was PBMCs. The receptor source for this set is a girl aged 5-17 years in good health and CMV-seropositive.

The chain joins TRBV7-9 to TRBJ2-7; TRBD1 matches 7 bases. The CDR3 totals 14 residues. V lost 1 base, J lost 5 bases, and 5 bases stayed unmatched. The V gene's germline CDR1 is SEHNR and CDR2 FQNEAQ (reference sequence). The chain's CDR3 is CASSLGTGAHEQYF. The CDR3 region has the DNA TGTGCCAGCAGCTTAGGTACAGGGGCGCACGAGCAGTACTTC.

This clone was recorded once. The CDR3 spells CASSLAYQVNYGYTF. The CDR3 coding sequence is TGTGCCAGCAGCTTGGCCTACCAGGTTAACTATGGCTACACCTTC. The V and J genes are TRBV5-8 and TRBJ1-2; D gene ambiguous. Looked up from germline, CDR1 is SGHTS and CDR2 is YDEGEE. Trimming left V 0 bases short and J 1 base short, with 10 bases between. The CDR3 is 15 amino acids. Looking up the rest from reference TRBV5-8 and TRBJ1-2 gives the full variable domain: EAGVTQSPTHLIKTRGQQATLRCSPISGHTSVYWYQQALGLGLQFLLWYDEGEERNRGNFPPRFSGRQFPNYSSELNVNALELEDSALYLCASSLAYQVNYGYTFGSGTRLTVV.

The chain employs TRBV2 and TRBJ2-5; the D is unclear. Trimming removed 2 bases at V and 2 bases at J, with 6 bases between. Germline CDR1 SNHLY, CDR2 FYNNEI. The CDR3 sequence is 13 residues long. CDR3 coding DNA: TGTGCCAGCAGTGAACGGGTGCAAGAGACCCAGTACTTC. It specifies CASSERVQETQYF.

V is TRBV13 and J is TRBJ1-1; TRBD1 might be the D (5 bases). The CDR3 spans 14 residues. V was trimmed by 6 bases and J by 1 base, leaving 12 bases between them. CDR1 is PRHDT and CDR2 is FYEKMQ in the germline V gene (reference sequence). The CDR3 nucleotides read TGTGCCAGCAGGACGACAGAGACGAACACTGAAGCTTTCTTT. Protein product: CASRTTETNTEAFF.

In this sample, this clone turned up once. This chain joins TRBV6-1 and TRBJ1-2; D is unresolved. V was trimmed by 6 bases and J by 2 bases, leaving 16 bases between them. Germline V gene data show CDR1 as MNHNS and CDR2 as SASEGT. This CDR3 contains 15 residues. The CDR3 is CASSGIQIPNYGYTF. Here the CDR3 DNA reads TGTGCCAGCAGCGGAATACAGATTCCCAACTATGGCTACACCTTC.

The CDR3 sequence: CASSSTVVNTGELFF. Written as DNA, the CDR3 is TGTGCCAGCAGTTCGACAGTCGTGAACACCGGGGAGCTGTTTTTT. The V and J genes are TRBV27 and TRBJ2-2; the D gene is possibly TRBD1 (5 bases). The ends were cut back, 4 bases at V and 1 base at J, with 10 bases in the middle. This CDR3 spans 15 amino acids. CDR1 is MNHEY and CDR2 is SMNVEV in the germline V gene (reference sequence).

The chain links TRBV10-3 to TRBJ1-2; D not certain. The germline V and J ends were trimmed by 4 bases and 5 bases, with 17 bases remaining between them. The CDR3 contains 15 residues. Germline V CDR1 and CDR2: ENHRY, SYGVKD. The CDR3 loop reads CAISVPTGVQYGYTF. DNA for the CDR3: TGTGCCATCAGTGTCCCTACCGGGGTACAATATGGCTACACCTTC.

The genes are TRBV2 and TRBJ1-4; D is uncertain. This CDR3 has 14 residues. Germline CDR1 is SNHLY and CDR2 is FYNNEI. V was clipped by 1 base and J by 7 bases, with 10 bases between them. The CDR3 sequence is CASSEDSSTEKLFF. The CDR3 nucleotides are TGTGCCAGCAGTGAAGATAGCTCGACTGAAAAACTGTTTTTT.

V and J are TRBV14 and TRBJ2-7, with 7 bases identical to TRBD1. From germline, CDR1 is SGHDN and CDR2 FVKESK. The CDR3 runs 14 residues. The V gene end was trimmed by 4 bases and the J gene end by 2 bases; junction bases not matched to a gene: 5. CDR3 in DNA: TGTGCCAGCAGCCGAAGGGGGCAGACCTACGAGCAGTACTTC. It codes for CASSRRGQTYEQYF.

This clone occurred a few times. The chain recombines TRBV2 with TRBJ2-7; D might be TRBD2 (6 bases). The V end was cut by 5 bases, the J end by 3 bases, with 17 bases between. The CDR3 length is 15 residues. CDR1 is SNHLY, CDR2 FYNNEI, per germline. CDR3: CASSNGGELDYEQYF. CDR3 DNA sequence: TGTGCCAGCAGTAATGGCGGGGAGTTGGACTACGAGCAGTACTTC.

The chain uses TRBV5-6 and TRBJ1-2, with D perhaps matching TRBD1 (5 bases). The CDR3 has 13 amino acids. CDR1 is SGHDT and CDR2 is YYEEEE in the germline V gene. Trimming shortened V by 2 bases and J by 5 bases, and 10 bases separated the two germline ends. CDR3 residues: CASSLTGPYGYTF. The CDR3 nucleotides are TGTGCCAGCAGCTTAACAGGTCCATATGGCTACACCTTC. The full variable domain, rest sourced from reference TRBV5-6 and TRBJ1-2, is DAGVTQSPTHLIKTRGQQVTLRCSPKSGHDTVSWYQQALGQGPQFIFQYYEEEERQRGNFPDRFSGHQFPNYSSELNVNALLLGDSALYLCASSLTGPYGYTFGSGTRLTVV.

The chain links TRBV5-1 to TRBJ1-2; D is undetermined. Germline V gene lookup returns CDR1 SGHRS and CDR2 YFSETQ. The CDR3 sequence is 15 residues long. The V and J ends lost 1 base and 5 bases respectively, with 15 bases between them. CDR3 residues: CASSLYSGSGYGYTF. CDR3 coding DNA: TGCGCCAGCAGCTTGTATTCCGGGTCGGGGTATGGCTACACCTTC.

The chain uses TRBV11-1 and TRBJ2-2; 7 bases match TRBD1. Per the germline V gene, CDR1 is SGHAT and CDR2 is FQDESV (reference sequence). The trim removed 3 bases at V and 8 bases at J, leaving 6 bases unmatched. The CDR3 length is 14 residues. For the CDR3, the DNA is TGTGCCAGCAGCTTCCGAGACAGGGCTGGGGAGCTGTTTTTT. Amino acids: CASSFRDRAGELFF.

The chain has TRBV7-8 and TRBJ1-2; 7 nucleotides agree with TRBD1. Germline V CDR1 and CDR2: SGHVS, FQNEAQ. CDR3 length: 17 residues. J gave up 3 bases and V 2 bases, and 12 bases lay outside the gene matches. As DNA, the CDR3 is TGTGCCAGCAGCTTATTTGTTTGGACAGGATCGGACTATGGCTACACCTTC. It specifies CASSLFVWTGSDYGYTF.

The chain links TRBV7-2 to TRBJ1-6, with a possible D match to TRBD1 (5 bases). The CDR3 totals 15 residues. Trimming pared 5 bases from V and 10 bases from J, leaving 18 bases between. In germline, CDR1 is SGHTA, CDR2 FQGNSA. CDR3 DNA: TGTGCCAGCAGCCGTTCAGGGACTCCTGGGTCACCCCTCCACTTT. Protein sequence: CASSRSGTPGSPLHF.

The rearrangement uses TRBV9 and TRBJ2-1; TRBD2 aligns across 9 bases. This CDR3 spans 15 amino acids. V shed 0 bases and J 7 bases; nucleotides not matched to a gene: 5. CDR1 and CDR2 from the germline V gene are SGDLS and YYNGEE. CDR3: CASSVGSSGENEQFF. The CDR3 DNA reads TGTGCCAGCAGCGTAGGGTCTAGCGGGGAGAATGAGCAGTTCTTC.

The chain uses TRBV19 and TRBJ2-7, with D perhaps TRBD2 (5 bases). Trimming stripped 5 bases from V and 4 bases from J, with 12 bases between. The length of the CDR3 is 13 residues. Germline assignment: CDR1 LNHDA and CDR2 SQIVND (reference sequence). CDR3: CASSPAGEYEQYF. In nucleotides, the CDR3 is TGTGCCAGTAGTCCCGCCGGGGAGTACGAGCAGTACTTC. Full variable domain (outside the CDR3, taken from reference TRBV19 and TRBJ2-7): DGGITQSPKYLFRKEGQNVTLSCEQNLNHDAMYWYRQDPGQGLRLIYYSQIVNDFQKGDIAEGYSVSREKKESFPLTVTSAQKNPTAFYLCASSPAGEYEQYFGPGTRLTVT.

This chain joins TRBV2 and TRBJ2-1; 7 bases are a match to TRBD2. This CDR3 region has 15 residues. V lost 3 bases to trimming and J lost 4 bases; unmatched junction nucleotides: 6. Per germline, CDR1 SNHLY and CDR2 FYNNEI. The DNA for the CDR3 is TGTGCCAGCAGTGAGCGGGGGAGAACTTACAATGAGCAGTTCTTC. Translated: CASSERGRTYNEQFF.

The gene calls are TRBV9 and TRBJ2-7, with 13 bases lining up with TRBD2. Germline V CDR1 and CDR2: SGDLS, YYNGEE. This CDR3 is built from 15 residues. V lost 4 bases, J lost 5 bases, and 6 bases stayed unmatched. The CDR3 DNA is TGTGCCAGCAGCCTCCCGACTAGCGGGGGGAACGAGCAGTACTTC. Translating it yields CASSLPTSGGNEQYF.

The rearrangement links TRBV5-1 to TRBJ2-7, with TRBD2 matching over 7 bases. CDR1 is SGHRS, CDR2 YFSETQ, per germline. The V segment lost 3 bases and the J segment 0 bases; nucleotides outside the gene matches: 3. The CDR3 loop spans 14 amino acids. The CDR3 sequence is CASSWAGDSYEQYF. The CDR3 DNA reads TGCGCCAGCAGCTGGGCGGGGGACTCCTACGAGCAGTACTTC.

The chain joins TRBV6-6 to TRBJ1-5, with 10 bases matching TRBD1. V lost 0 bases, J lost 7 bases, and 6 bases stayed unmatched. Germline V CDR1 and CDR2: MNHNY, SVGAGI (reference sequence). There are 16 residues in the CDR3. CDR3 in amino acids: CASSYSPGQGNQPQHF. The CDR3 DNA reads as TGTGCCAGCAGTTACTCCCCGGGACAGGGGAACCAGCCCCAGCATTTT.

V and J are TRBV29-1 and TRBJ1-2, with a tentative D call TRBD1 (5 bases). Germline CDR1 and CDR2: SQVTM and ANQGSEA. V lost 1 base, J lost 7 bases, and 19 bases lay in between. The CDR3 totals 15 residues. CDR3 coding DNA: TGCAGCGTTGAAGGGAACGGACACCCTACGGGTGGCTACACCTTC. As protein: CSVEGNGHPTGGYTF.

V usage is TRBV19 and J usage is TRBJ2-2, with 7 bases matching TRBD2. This CDR3 region has 15 residues. The germline gives CDR1 LNHDA, CDR2 SQIVND (reference sequence). Losses at the gene ends were 5 bases for V and 3 bases for J; bases not matched to a gene: 6. The CDR3 sequence is CASSSQRGDTGELFF. For the CDR3, the DNA is TGTGCCAGTAGTTCCCAGCGGGGTGACACCGGGGAGCTGTTTTTT.

The gene calls are TRBV9 and TRBJ2-6; D is uncertain. V was shortened by 4 bases and J by 0 bases, with 8 bases between the two germline ends. Per the germline V gene, CDR1 is SGDLS and CDR2 is YYNGEE. The CDR3 runs to 15 residues. The CDR3 loop reads CASSPLSSGANVLTF. Written as DNA, the CDR3 is TGTGCCAGCAGCCCCCTCAGCTCTGGGGCCAACGTCCTGACTTTC. Filled out from reference TRBV9 and TRBJ2-6, the complete variable domain reads DSGVTQTPKHLITATGQRVTLRCSPRSGDLSVYWYQQSLDQGLQFLIQYYNGEERAKGNILERFSAQQFPDLHSELNLSSLELGDSALYFCASSPLSSGANVLTFGAGSRLTVL.

This chain links TRBV5-4 with TRBJ2-3, with 8 nucleotides matching TRBD2. Trimming took 1 base from V and 0 from J; bases not matched to a gene: 4. The CDR3 is 16 residues long. Germline CDR1 SGHNT, CDR2 YYREEE (reference sequence). Written as DNA, the CDR3 is TGTGCCAGCAGCTTGATAGCGGGGTATAGCACAGATACGCAGTATTTT. It is translated as CASSLIAGYSTDTQYF.

A note on this clone: Other DNA sequences in the same sample also yield this CDR3. The rearrangement uses TRBV19 and TRBJ2-7, with TRBD1 matching over 11 bases. Germline V gene lookup returns CDR1 LNHDA and CDR2 SQIVND (reference sequence). The CDR3 contains 15 residues. Losses at the gene ends were 1 base for V and 4 bases for J; bases not matched to a gene: 3. The CDR3 nucleotides read TGTGCCAGTAGTATAGGGACAGGGGGCCTATACGAGCAGTACTTC. This translates into CASSIGTGGLYEQYF. Full variable domain (rest looked up from reference TRBV19 and TRBJ2-7): DGGITQSPKYLFRKEGQNVTLSCEQNLNHDAMYWYRQDPGQGLRLIYYSQIVNDFQKGDIAEGYSVSREKKESFPLTVTSAQKNPTAFYLCASSIGTGGLYEQYFGPGTRLTVT.

This clone occurred a few times. The J gene is TRBJ1-6, the V gene TRBV6-5; possibly TRBD1 for D (5 bases). Per the germline V gene, CDR1 is MNHEY and CDR2 is SVGAGI. This CDR3 has 13 residues. Trimming stripped 8 bases from V and 5 bases from J, with 10 bases between. CDR3 in DNA: TGTGCCAGCGGCGGAGGGGATAATTCACCCCTCCACTTT. This sequence encodes CASGGGDNSPLHF.

The chain employs TRBV9 and TRBJ1-2; 9 positions match TRBD1. V trimming: 4 bases; J trimming: 10 bases; junction bases outside the gene matches: 5. CDR3 length: 12 amino acids. Germline assignment: CDR1 SGDLS and CDR2 YYNGEE. In DNA form, the CDR3 reads TGTGCCAGCAGCACCGACAGGGGGGACTACACCTTC. Its protein is CASSTDRGDYTF.

The V and J genes are TRBV19 and TRBJ1-1; 10 nucleotides align to TRBD1. Trimming cost V 5 bases and J 1 base; bases outside gene matches: 4. Germline CDR1 reads LNHDA; CDR2 reads SQIVND (reference sequence). The CDR3 contains 15 residues. CDR3 DNA sequence: TGTGCCAGTAGTGTCCGACAGGGGGCGAACACTGAAGCTTTCTTT. It specifies CASSVRQGANTEAFF.

The chain couples TRBV6-6 to TRBJ1-1; the match to TRBD1 covers 11 bases. J was trimmed by 6 bases and V by 8 bases; bases with no gene match: 5. CDR3 length: 13 residues. Germline-derived CDR1 and CDR2 are MNHNY and SVGAGI (reference sequence). The CDR3 reads CASGDRGESEAFF. CDR3 DNA: TGTGCCAGCGGGGACAGGGGGGAATCTGAAGCTTTCTTT.